The following is a T cell receptor beta chain sequence with its context. This sample stems from a study of control samples from healthy donors and cancer patients. Method: immunoSEQ multiplex PCR; TCRdb's copy keeps in-frame clones and lacks some. This sample yields 150,000 to 200,000 clones, of which around 91% are seen a single time; 1.1% to 1.5% belongs to the top ten. V was trimmed by 4 bases and J by 1 base, leaving 7 bases between them. Germline loops: CDR1 SNHLY, CDR2 FYNNEI. The CDR3 extends over 13 amino acids. The clonotype originates from a woman aged 50 to 65 in good health. The gene calls are TRBV2 and TRBJ1-1; possibly TRBD1 for D (5 bases). Sequencing was done on a sample of blood. The CDR3 here is CASSGQPNTEAFF. Written as DNA, the CDR3 is TGTGCCAGCAGTGGACAGCCGAACACTGAAGCTTTCTTT.